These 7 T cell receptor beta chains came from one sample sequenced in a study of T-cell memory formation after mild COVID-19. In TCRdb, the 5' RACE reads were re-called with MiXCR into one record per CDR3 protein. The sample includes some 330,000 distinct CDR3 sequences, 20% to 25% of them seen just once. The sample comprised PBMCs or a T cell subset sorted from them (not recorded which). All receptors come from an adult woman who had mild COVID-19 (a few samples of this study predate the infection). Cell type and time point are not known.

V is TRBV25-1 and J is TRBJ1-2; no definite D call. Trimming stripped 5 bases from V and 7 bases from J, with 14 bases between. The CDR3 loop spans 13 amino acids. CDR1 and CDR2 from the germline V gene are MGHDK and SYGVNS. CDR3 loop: CASSFSEGGGYTF. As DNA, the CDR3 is TGTGCCAGCAGTTTCAGTGAGGGAGGTGGCTACACCTTC.

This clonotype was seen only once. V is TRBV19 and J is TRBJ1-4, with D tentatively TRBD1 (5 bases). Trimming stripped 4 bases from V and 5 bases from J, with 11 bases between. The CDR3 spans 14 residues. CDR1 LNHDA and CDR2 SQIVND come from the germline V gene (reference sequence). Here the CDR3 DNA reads TGTGCCAGTAGTACTATAGGGGAGAATGAAAAACTGTTTTTT. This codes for CASSTIGENEKLFF. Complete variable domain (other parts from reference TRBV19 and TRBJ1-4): DGGITQSPKYLFRKEGQNVTLSCEQNLNHDAMYWYRQDPGQGLRLIYYSQIVNDFQKGDIAEGYSVSREKKESFPLTVTSAQKNPTAFYLCASSTIGENEKLFFGSGTQLSVL.

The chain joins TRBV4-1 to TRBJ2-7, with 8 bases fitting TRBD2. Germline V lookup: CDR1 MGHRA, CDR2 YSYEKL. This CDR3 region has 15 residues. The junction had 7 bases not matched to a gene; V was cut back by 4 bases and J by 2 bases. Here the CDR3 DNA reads TGCGCCAGCAGCCTTTCGGGGGGGGGAACCTACGAGCAGTACTTC. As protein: CASSLSGGGTYEQYF.

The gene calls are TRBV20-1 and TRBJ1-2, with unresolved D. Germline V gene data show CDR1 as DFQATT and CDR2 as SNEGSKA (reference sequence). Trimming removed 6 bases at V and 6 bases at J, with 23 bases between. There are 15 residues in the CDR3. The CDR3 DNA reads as TGCAGTGCCTCAGAGCGAGGCTCCTTCCTTAATGGCTACACCTTC. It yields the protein CSASERGSFLNGYTF.

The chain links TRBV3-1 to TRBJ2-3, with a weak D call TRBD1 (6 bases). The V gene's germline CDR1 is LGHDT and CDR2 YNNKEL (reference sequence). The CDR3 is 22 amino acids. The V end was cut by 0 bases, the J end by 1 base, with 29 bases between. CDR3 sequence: CASSQDSGHARNRPGGTDTQYF. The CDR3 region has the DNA TGTGCCAGCAGCCAAGATTCGGGACACGCCCGCAACAGGCCAGGGGGCACAGATACGCAGTATTTT.

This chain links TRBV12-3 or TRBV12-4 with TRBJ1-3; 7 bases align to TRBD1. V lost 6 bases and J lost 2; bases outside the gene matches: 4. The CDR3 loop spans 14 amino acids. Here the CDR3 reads CASSTGAAGNTIYF. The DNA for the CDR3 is TGTGCCAGCAGCACAGGGGCCGCTGGAAACACCATATATTTT.

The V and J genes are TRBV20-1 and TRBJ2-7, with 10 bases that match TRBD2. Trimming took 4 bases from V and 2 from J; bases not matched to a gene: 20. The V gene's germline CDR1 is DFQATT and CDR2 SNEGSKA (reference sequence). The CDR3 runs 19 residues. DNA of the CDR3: TGCAGTGCTATACGACTAGCGGGCTCCTCCCTAAGGGGTCCCTACGAGCAGTACTTC. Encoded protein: CSAIRLAGSSLRGPYEQYF.